This T cell receptor beta chain originates from a study of blood T cell repertoires in COVID-19. On the study more broadly: The origin of the acute and convalescent COVID-19 samples was the United States, Italy and Spain. T cells, B-cell-depleted T cells, or PBMCs supplied cDNA or gDNA.

Study processing details: Estimated nucleated cell counts came from reference gene primer amplification. Only in-frame clones appear in the TCRdb table, and some are missing; sequencing was by immunoSEQ multiplex PCR. Clone size and V and J calls were adopted from that table, with D and trimming inferred from the DNA. The sample has roughly 150,000 clones; about four fifths are singletons. This CDR3 region has 18 residues. The chain uses TRBV21-1 and TRBJ2-1; the D call of TRBD2 is as the table states it, not checked on the DNA. TRBV21-1 is a known pseudogene. The receptor's source is a man between 65 and 80 years old with active or convalescent COVID-19. The sequencing sample was made of peripheral blood. CDR3 sequence (DNA): TGTGCCAGCAGCAAAAATGGAACTAGCGGGCCCTCCTACAATGAGCAGTTCTTC. It specifies CASSKNGTSGPSYNEQFF.